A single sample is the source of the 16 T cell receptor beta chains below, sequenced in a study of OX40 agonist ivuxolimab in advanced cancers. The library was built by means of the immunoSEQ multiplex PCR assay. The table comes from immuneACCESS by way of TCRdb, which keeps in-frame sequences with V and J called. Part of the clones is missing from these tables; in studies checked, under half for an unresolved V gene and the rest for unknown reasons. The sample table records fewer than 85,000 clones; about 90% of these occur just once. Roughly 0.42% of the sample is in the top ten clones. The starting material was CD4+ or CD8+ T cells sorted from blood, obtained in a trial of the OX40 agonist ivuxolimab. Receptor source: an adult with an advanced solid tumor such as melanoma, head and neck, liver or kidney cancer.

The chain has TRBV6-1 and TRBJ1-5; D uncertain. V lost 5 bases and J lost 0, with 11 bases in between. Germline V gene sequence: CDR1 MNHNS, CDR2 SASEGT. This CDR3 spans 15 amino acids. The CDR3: CASSPVPYSNQPQHF. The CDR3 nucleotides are TGTGCCAGCAGTCCCGTGCCTTATAGCAATCAGCCCCAGCATTTT.

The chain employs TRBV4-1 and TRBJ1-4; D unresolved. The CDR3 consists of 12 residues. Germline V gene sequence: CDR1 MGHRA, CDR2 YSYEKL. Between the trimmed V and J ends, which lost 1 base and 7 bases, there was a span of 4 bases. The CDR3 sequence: CASSQAGEKLFF. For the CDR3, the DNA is TGCGCCAGCAGCCAAGCTGGTGAAAAACTGTTTTTT.

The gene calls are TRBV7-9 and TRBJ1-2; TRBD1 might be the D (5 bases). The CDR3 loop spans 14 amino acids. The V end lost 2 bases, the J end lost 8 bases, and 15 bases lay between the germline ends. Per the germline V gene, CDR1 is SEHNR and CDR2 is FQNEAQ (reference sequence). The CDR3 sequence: CASSLPGNLGGYTF. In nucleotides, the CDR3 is TGTGCCAGCAGCTTACCAGGGAACCTTGGGGGCTACACCTTC.

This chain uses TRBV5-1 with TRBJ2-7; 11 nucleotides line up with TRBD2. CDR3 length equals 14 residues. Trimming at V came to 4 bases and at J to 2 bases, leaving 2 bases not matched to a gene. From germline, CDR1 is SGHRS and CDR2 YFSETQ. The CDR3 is CASSKTSGTYEQYF. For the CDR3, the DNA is TGCGCCAGCAGCAAGACTAGCGGGACCTACGAGCAGTACTTC.

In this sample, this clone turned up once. CDR3 nucleotides: TGTGCCTGGGAAGGCCCGGGTGGCTACACCTTC. Translating it yields CAWEGPGGYTF. V gene TRBV30 combines with J gene TRBJ1-2; D unresolved. There are 11 residues in the CDR3. Germline V gives CDR1 GTSNPN, CDR2 SVGIG (reference sequence). The germline V and J ends were trimmed by 5 bases and 7 bases, with 11 bases remaining between them.

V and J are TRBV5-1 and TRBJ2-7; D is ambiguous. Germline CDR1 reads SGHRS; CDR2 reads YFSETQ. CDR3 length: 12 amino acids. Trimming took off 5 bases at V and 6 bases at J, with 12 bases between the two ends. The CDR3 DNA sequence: TGCGCCAGCAGTCTTCCCTCCAGCGAGCAGTACTTC. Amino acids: CASSLPSSEQYF.

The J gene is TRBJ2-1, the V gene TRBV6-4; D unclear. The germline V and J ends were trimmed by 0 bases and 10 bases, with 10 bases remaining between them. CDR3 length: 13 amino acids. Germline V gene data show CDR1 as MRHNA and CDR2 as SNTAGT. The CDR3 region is CASSDSMGREQFF. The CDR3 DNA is TGTGCCAGCAGTGACTCGATGGGCCGGGAGCAGTTCTTC.

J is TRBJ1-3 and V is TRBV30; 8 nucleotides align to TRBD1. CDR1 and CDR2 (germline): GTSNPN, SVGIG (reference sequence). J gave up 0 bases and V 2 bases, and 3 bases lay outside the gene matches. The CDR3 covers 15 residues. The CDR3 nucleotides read TGTGCCTGGAGTTCACAGGGGGACTCTGGAAACACCATATATTTT. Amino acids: CAWSSQGDSGNTIYF. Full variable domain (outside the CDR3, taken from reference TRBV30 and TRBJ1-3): SQTIHQWPATLVQPVGSPLSLECTVEGTSNPNLYWYRQAAGRGLQLLFYSVGIGQISSEVPQNLSASRPQDRQFILSSKKLLLSDSGFYLCAWSSQGDSGNTIYFGEGSWLTVV.

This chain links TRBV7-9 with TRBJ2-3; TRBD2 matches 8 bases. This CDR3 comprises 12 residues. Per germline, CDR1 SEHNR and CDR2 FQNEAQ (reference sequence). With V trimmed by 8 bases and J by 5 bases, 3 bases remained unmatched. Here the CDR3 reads CASREGGDTQYF. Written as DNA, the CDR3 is TGTGCCAGCCGGGAGGGGGGAGATACGCAGTATTTT. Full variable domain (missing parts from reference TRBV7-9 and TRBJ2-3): DTGVSQNPRHKITKRGQNVTFRCDPISEHNRLYWYRQTLGQGPEFLTYFQNEAQLEKSRLLSDRFSAERPKGSFSTLEIQRTEQGDSAMYLCASREGGDTQYFGPGTRLTVL.

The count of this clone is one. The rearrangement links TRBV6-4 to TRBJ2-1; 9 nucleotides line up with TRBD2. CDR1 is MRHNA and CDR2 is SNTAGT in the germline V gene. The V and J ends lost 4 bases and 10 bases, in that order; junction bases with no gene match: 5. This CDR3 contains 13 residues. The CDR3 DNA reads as TGTGCCAGCAGTGGGGTAGCGGGAGAAGAGCAGTTCTTC. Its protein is CASSGVAGEEQFF.

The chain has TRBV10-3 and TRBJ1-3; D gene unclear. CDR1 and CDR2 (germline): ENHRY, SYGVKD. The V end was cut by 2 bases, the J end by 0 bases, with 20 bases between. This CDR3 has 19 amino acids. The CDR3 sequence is CAISERGIVIPISGNTIYF. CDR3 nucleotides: TGTGCCATCAGTGAGAGAGGGATAGTAATTCCCATCTCTGGAAACACCATATATTTT.

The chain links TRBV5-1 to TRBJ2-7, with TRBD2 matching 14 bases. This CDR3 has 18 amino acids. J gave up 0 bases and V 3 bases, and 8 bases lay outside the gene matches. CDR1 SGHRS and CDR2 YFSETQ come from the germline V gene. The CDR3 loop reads CASSSSTSGGGSSYEQYF. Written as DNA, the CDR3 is TGCGCCAGCAGCTCCTCGACTAGCGGGGGGGGTAGCTCCTACGAGCAGTACTTC.

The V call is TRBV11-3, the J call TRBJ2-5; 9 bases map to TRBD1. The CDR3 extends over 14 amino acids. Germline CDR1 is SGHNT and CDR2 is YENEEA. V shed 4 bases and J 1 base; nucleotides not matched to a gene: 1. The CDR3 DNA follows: TGTGCCAGCAGCTGGACAGGGGTCCAAGAGACCCAGTACTTC. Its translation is CASSWTGVQETQYF.

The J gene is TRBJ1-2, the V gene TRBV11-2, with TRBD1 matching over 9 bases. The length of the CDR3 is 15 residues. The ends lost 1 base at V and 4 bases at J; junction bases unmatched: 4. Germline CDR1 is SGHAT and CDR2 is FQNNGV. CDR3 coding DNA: TGTGCCAGCAGCTTAGCGGGACAGGGTATCTATGGCTACACCTTC. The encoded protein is CASSLAGQGIYGYTF.

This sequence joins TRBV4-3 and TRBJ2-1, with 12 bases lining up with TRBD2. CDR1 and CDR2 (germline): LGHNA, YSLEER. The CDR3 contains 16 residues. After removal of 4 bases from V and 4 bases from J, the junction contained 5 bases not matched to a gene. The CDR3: CASSPGLAGGYNEQFF. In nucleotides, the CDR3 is TGCGCCAGCAGCCCGGGACTAGCGGGCGGATACAATGAGCAGTTCTTC.

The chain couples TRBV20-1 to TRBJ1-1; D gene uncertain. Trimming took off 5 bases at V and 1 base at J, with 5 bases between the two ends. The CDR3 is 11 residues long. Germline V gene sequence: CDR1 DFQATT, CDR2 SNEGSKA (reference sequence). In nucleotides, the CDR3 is TGCAGTGCTTTCAGGAACACTGAAGCTTTCTTT. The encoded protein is CSAFRNTEAFF.